This T cell receptor beta chain was identified in a study of shared T cell receptors in the human thymus. The CDR3 is made up of 18 amino acids. V lost 2 bases to trimming and J lost 4 bases, with 18 bases between them. The germline V gene has CDR1 MGHDK and CDR2 SYGVNS. This table comes from immunoSEQ multiplex PCR, and its TCRdb copy is limited to in-frame clones, with some not included. The sample has approximately 400,000 clones, 95% seen once. Source material: thymocytes. This TCR derives from a human donor. The V gene is TRBV25-1, the J gene TRBJ1-6, with D perhaps matching TRBD1 (5 bases). CDR3 bases: TGTGCCAGCAGTGAACGGGGGATAATTGGGGGTTATAATTCACCCCTCCACTTT. Its protein is CASSERGIIGGYNSPLHF.